The sequence of this T cell receptor (beta chain) was determined in a study of blood T cell repertoires in COVID-19. Study details: PBMCs, B-cell-depleted T cells, or T cells were the source of the cDNA or gDNA that made up the material.

The CDR3 covers 12 residues. CDR1 KGHSH and CDR2 LQKENI come from the germline V gene. V was trimmed by 6 bases and J by 10 bases, leaving 13 bases between them. Study processing details: Using reference gene primer amplification, nucleated cell counts were estimated. Profiled with immunoSEQ multiplex PCR; TCRdb holds only in-frame clones, not every one. That table furnishes V, J and clone size, whereas the DNA furnished D and trimming. The repertoire holds over 60,000 clones, roughly 89% seen once, with roughly 9.6% in the top ten. This chain joins TRBV18 and TRBJ2-1; a possible D gene is TRBD2 (5 bases). This TCR was sampled from a man older than 75 with acute or convalescent COVID-19. The sequencing input was peripheral blood. The DNA for the CDR3 is TGTGCCAGCTCCCATACTAGAGACGAGCAGTTCTTC. Its translation: CASSHTRDEQFF.